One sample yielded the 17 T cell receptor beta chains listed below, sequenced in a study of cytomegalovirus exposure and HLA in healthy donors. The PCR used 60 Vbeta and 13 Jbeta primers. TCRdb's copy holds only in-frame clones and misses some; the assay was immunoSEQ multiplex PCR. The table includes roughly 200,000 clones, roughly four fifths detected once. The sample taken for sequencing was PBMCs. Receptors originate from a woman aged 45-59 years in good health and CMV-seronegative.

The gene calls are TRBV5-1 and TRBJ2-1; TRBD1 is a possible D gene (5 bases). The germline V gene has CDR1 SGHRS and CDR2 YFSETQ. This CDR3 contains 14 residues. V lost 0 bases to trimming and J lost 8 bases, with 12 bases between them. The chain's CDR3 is CASSLGGRYDEQFF. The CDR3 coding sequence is TGCGCCAGCAGCTTGGGGGGCAGGTATGATGAGCAGTTCTTC.

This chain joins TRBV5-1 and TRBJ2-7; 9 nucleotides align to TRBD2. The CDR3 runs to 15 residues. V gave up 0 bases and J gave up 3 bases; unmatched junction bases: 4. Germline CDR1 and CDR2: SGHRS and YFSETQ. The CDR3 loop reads CASSLGTSDDYEQYF. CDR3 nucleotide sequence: TGCGCCAGCAGCTTGGGGACTAGCGATGACTACGAGCAGTACTTC.

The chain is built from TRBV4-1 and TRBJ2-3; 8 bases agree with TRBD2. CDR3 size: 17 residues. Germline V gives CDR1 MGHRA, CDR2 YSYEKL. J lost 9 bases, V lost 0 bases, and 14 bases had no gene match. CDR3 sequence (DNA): TGCGCCAGCAGCCAAGATAAGGTGGCGGGGGGCCAACTAACGCAGTATTTT. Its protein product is CASSQDKVAGGQLTQYF.

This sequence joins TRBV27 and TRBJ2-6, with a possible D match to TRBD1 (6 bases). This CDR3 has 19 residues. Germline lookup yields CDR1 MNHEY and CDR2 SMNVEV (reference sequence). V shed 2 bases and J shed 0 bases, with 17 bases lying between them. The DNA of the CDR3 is TGTGCCAGCAGTTTAAAGGGAAACAGGGCTAACTCTGGGGCCAACGTCCTGACTTTC. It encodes CASSLKGNRANSGANVLTF.

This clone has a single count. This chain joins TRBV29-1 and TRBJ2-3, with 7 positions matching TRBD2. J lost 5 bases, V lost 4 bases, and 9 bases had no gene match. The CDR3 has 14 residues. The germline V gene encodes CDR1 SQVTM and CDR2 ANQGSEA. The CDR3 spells CSVGKSGAGDTQYF. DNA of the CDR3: TGCAGCGTTGGCAAAAGCGGGGCTGGAGATACGCAGTATTTT.

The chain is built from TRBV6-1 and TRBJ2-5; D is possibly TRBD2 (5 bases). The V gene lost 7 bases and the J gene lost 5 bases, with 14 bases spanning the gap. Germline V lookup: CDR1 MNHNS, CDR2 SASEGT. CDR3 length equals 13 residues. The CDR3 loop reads CASMRAIGETQYF. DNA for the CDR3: TGTGCCAGCATGAGGGCGATCGGGGAGACCCAGTACTTC.

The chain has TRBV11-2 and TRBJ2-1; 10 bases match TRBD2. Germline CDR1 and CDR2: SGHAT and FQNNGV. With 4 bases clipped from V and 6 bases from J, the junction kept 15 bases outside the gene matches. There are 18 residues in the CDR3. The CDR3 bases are TGTGCCAGCAGCTCTCAAGCCTTCCTAGCGGGGGACCTCAATGAGCAGTTCTTC. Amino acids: CASSSQAFLAGDLNEQFF.

CDR3 coding DNA: TGTGCCAGCAGCTTGCTTCAGGCAGCGGGAGGGTCCTACAATGAGCAGTTCTTC. Translated, it gives CASSLLQAAGGSYNEQFF. The chain carries TRBV5-4 and TRBJ2-1; 10 bases match TRBD2. CDR1 SGHNT and CDR2 YYREEE come from the germline V gene (reference sequence). V lost 1 base, J lost 1 base, and 8 bases stayed unmatched. The CDR3 consists of 18 residues.

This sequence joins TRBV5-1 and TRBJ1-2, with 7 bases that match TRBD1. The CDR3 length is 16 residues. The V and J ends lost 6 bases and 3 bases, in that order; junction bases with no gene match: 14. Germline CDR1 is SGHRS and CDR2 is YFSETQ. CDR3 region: CASTLGIDREDYGYTF. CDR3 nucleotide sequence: TGCGCCAGCACCTTAGGGATCGACAGGGAAGACTATGGCTACACCTTC. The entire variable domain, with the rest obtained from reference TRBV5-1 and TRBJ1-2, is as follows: KAGVTQTPRYLIKTRGQQVTLSCSPISGHRSVSWYQQTPGQGLQFLFEYFSETQRNKGNFPGRFSGRQFSNSRSEMNVSTLELGDSALYLCASTLGIDREDYGYTFGSGTRLTVV.

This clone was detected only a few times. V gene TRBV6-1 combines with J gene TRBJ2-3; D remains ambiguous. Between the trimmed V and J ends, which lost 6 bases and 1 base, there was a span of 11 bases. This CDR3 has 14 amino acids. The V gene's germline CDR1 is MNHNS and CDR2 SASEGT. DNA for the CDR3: TGTGCCAGCAGGCAAGTCAGTGGCACAGATACGCAGTATTTT. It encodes CASRQVSGTDTQYF.

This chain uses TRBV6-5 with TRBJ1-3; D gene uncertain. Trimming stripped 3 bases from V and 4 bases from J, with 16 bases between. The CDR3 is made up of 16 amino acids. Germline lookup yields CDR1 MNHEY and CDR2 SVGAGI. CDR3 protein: CASSYTRLGAGNTIYF. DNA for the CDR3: TGTGCCAGCAGTTATACTCGACTTGGAGCCGGAAACACCATATATTTT.

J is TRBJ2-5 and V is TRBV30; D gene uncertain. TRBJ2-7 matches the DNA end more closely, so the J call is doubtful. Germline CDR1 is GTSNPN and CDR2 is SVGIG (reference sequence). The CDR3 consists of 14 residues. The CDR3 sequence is CAWSDDTRSYEQYF. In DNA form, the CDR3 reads TGTGCCTGGAGTGATGACACCCGCTCCTACGAGCAGTACTTC.

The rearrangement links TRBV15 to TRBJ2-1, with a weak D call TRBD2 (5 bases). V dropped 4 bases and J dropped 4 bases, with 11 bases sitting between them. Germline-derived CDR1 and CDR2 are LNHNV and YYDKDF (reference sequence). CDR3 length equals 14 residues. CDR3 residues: CATSTYSGYNEQFF. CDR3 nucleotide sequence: TGTGCCACCAGCACCTATTCGGGGTACAATGAGCAGTTCTTC.

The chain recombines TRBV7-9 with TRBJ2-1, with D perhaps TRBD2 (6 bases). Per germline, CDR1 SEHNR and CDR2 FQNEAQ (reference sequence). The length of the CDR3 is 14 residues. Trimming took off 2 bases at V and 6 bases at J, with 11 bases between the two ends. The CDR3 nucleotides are TGTGCCAGCAGCTTACACGGGAGCGGCAATGAGCAGTTCTTC. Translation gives CASSLHGSGNEQFF. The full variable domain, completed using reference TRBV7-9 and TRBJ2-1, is DTGVSQNPRHKITKRGQNVTFRCDPISEHNRLYWYRQTLGQGPEFLTYFQNEAQLEKSRLLSDRFSAERPKGSFSTLEIQRTEQGDSAMYLCASSLHGSGNEQFFGPGTRLTVL.

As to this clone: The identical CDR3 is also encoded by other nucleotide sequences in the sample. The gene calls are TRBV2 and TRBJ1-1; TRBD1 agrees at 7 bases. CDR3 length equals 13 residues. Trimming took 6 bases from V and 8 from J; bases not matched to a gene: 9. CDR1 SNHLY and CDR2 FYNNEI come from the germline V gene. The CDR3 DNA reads TGTGCCAGCAGGGACCAGGGGGGAACCGAAGCTTTCTTT. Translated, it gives CASRDQGGTEAFF.

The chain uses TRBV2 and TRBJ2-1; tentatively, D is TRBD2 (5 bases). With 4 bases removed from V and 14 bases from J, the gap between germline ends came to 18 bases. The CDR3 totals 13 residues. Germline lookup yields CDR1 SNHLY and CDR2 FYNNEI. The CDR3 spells CASSAEGLNIKFF. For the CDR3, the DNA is TGTGCCAGCAGTGCCGAGGGTCTGAATATCAAGTTCTTC.

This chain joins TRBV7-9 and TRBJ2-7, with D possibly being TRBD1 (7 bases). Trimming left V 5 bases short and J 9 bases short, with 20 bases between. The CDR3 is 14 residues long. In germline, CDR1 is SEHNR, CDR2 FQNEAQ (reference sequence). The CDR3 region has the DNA TGTGCCAGCAGCCCCCGCCAGGGGGAGGCGGGGCAGTACTTC. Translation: CASSPRQGEAGQYF.